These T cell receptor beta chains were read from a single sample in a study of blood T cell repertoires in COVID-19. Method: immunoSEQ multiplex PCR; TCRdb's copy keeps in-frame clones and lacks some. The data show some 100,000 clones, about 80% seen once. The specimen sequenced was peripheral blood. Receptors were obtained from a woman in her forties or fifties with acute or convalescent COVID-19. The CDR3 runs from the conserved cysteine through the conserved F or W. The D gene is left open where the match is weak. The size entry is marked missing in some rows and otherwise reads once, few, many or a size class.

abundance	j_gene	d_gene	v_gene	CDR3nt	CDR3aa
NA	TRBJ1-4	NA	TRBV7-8	TGTGCCAGCAGCTTAGATGGCAGGGGTTTTGGGAATGAAAAACTGTTTTTT	CASSLDGRGFGNEKLFF
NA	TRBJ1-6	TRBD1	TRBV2	TGTGCCAGCAGTAAAGAACAGGGGGATTCACCCCTCCACTTT	CASSKEQGDSPLHF
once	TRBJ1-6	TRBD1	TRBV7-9	TGTGCCAGCAGCCCCGGACAGGGCGAGACACTCTCCTATAATTCACCCCTCCACTTT	CASSPGQGETLSYNSPLHF
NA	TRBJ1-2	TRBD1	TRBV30	TGTGCCTGGAGTGAGGCAGGGGGCGCGTGGGGCTACACCTTC	CAWSEAGGAWGYTF
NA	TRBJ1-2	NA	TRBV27	TGTGCCAGCACCCCGGGGGGGACTAACTATGGCTACACCTTC	CASTPGGTNYGYTF
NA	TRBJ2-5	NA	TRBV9	TGTGCCAGCAGCGTAGGCCCACTAGCCCCCCAAGAGACCCAGTACTTC	CASSVGPLAPQETQYF
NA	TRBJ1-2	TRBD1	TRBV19	TGTGCCAGGAGGACAGGACCCCCCTATGGCTACACCTTC	CARRTGPPYGYTF
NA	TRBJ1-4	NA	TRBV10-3	TGTGCCATCAGTGAGTCGAGGAGAGCAACTAATGAAAAACTGTTTTTT	CAISESRRATNEKLFF
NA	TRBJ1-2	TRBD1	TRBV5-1	TGCGCCAGCAGCCCTACGGACAGGGAAGGCGGCTACACCTTC	CASSPTDREGGYTF
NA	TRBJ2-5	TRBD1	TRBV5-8	TGTGCCAGCAGCTTGGGGACAGGGGCGGTGGTCCAAGAGACCCAGTACTTC	CASSLGTGAVVQETQYF
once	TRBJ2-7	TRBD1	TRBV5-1	TGCGCCAGCAGCTTGGGTGGGACAGGGAACGAGCAGTACTTC	CASSLGGTGNEQYF
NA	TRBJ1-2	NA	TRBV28	TGTGCCAGCAGTCTGTCTATGGCCCAGGGGGGCTACACCTTC	CASSLSMAQGGYTF
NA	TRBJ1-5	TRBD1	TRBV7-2	TGTGCCAGCAGCTTACTCCGGACAGGGGCCCAGCATTTT	CASSLLRTGAQHF
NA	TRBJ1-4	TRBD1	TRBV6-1	TGTGCCAGCAGGGAAGGGGGCCTGTTGGGAGAAAAACTGTTTTTT	CASREGGLLGEKLFF
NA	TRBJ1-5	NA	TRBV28	TGTGCCAGCAGTTTAGTACGGCAGCCCCAGCATTTT	CASSLVRQPQHF
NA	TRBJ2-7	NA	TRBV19	TGTGCCAGTAGTACGAGTCCAGGGGTCTACGAGCAGTACTTC	CASSTSPGVYEQYF
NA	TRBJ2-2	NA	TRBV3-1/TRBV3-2	TGTGCCAGCAGCCAGCAGTACACCGGGGAGCTGTTTTTT	CASSQQYTGELFF
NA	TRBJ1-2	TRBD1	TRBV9	TGTGCCAGCCGGGACAGGGGGTCGTTAAACGTCGGTGGCTACACCTTC	CASRDRGSLNVGGYTF
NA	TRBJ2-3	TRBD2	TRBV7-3	TGTGCCAGCAGCTTAAACCCGCCTGGGACTAGTGATCGAACAGATACGCAGTATTTT	CASSLNPPGTSDRTDTQYF